Detailed here is one T cell receptor beta chain. This record belongs to a study of blood T cell repertoires in COVID-19. As for the study in general: Samples representing acute and convalescent COVID-19 were sourced from the United States, Italy and Spain. The cDNA or gDNA used as material had been derived from T cells, B-cell-depleted T cells, or PBMCs.

As processed by the authors: Nucleated cell counts were estimated from reference gene primer amplification. Only in-frame clones appear in the TCRdb table, and some are missing; sequencing was by immunoSEQ multiplex PCR. V, J and clone size derive from that table, while D and trimming were established from the DNA sequence. The sample holds tens of thousands of clones, approximately 88% seen once. The CDR3 contains 15 residues. V lost 5 bases and J 0 bases, leaving 13 bases between the germline ends. CDR1 and CDR2 (germline): MNHEY, SMNVEV (reference sequence). The chain carries TRBV27 and TRBJ1-1; D unresolved. The TCR originated in an older man with active or convalescent COVID-19. Sequenced input: peripheral blood. CDR3 bases: TGTGCCAGCAGTCCCCTAGGTAGAGTGAACACTGAAGCTTTCTTT. This encodes CASSPLGRVNTEAFF.